This T cell receptor (beta chain) was identified during a study of early T cells in non-severe SARS-CoV-2 infection (dated by TCRdb to the early 2020s). Looking at the study overall: Because TCR sequencing relied on bulk RNA taken from unsorted whole blood, pairing of alpha and beta chains was not possible. What the research found in general, with its limitations: VDJdb matching was skewed toward anti-spike CD8 responses and likely underestimated virus-specific expansions, missing private and CD4 specificities.

Set within a cohort of healthcare workers in London, UK, this nested case-control study involved weekly PCR testing of nasopharyngeal swabs along with blood sampling. Healthcare workers were recruited during the week of the UK lockdown, between 23 and 31 March 2020, and followed weekly for up to roughly 15 weeks. The germline V gene (reference sequence) yields DFQATT for CDR1 and SNEGSKA for CDR2. The CDR3 spans 12 residues, from the cysteine through the phenylalanine. Only CDR3 DNA is held: 36 bases, read in frame from base 1. The germline ends are 8 bases apart after V is trimmed by 5 bases and J by 1 base. For this clonotype: It lacks a known antigen. Base qualities were left out, and no much larger clone turns up one base away.

To prepare the library, 5' RACE was applied. The instrument was a NextSeq 500. The TCR library protocol attached unique molecular identifiers to individual cDNA molecules to correct for sequencing error and PCR bias. Sequencing covered both TCR alpha and beta chains, and within each sample the abundances of alpha and beta sequences were tightly co-correlated. The authors' analysis ran thus. V gene, J gene and CDR3 annotation of TCR sequences was performed with Decombinator V4. TCRs were defined as expanded if a significant change between any two time points was detected under a Poisson model with p below 0.0001. TCR abundances were normalised to the total number of TCRs sequenced per sample and were expressed as counts per million. MAIT TCRs were defined by TRAV1-2 paired with TRAJ12, TRAJ20 or TRAJ33, and iNKT TCRs by TRAV10 paired with TRAJ18. VDJdb, accessed 1 November 2021, was searched for CMV, EBV and SARS-CoV-2 annotated TCRs, excluding TCRs annotated for multiple antigens. TCRdb itself trimmed the public reads at Q25 with fastp, ran MiXCR and retained productive beta chains. Rows matching on CDR3 protein sequence are summarized as one entry with the most common DNA and genes. These V and J calls derive from TCRdb rather than the authors' analysis. Here the sample has 50,000 to 65,000 distinct CDR3 sequences; about 8% occur a single time. Jointly, the top ten make up about 10% of the sample.

Recombination connected TRBV20-1 to TRBJ2-5; the D gene is perhaps TRBD2, on 5 matching bases. This sample comprised whole blood, obtained at baseline. The receptor was derived from an adult who was a healthcare worker with PCR-confirmed SARS-CoV-2 infection or an uninfected control (not recorded which). The bases read TGCAGTGCTCGAACTAGCCAAGAGACCCAGTACTTC. It encodes CSARTSQETQYF.